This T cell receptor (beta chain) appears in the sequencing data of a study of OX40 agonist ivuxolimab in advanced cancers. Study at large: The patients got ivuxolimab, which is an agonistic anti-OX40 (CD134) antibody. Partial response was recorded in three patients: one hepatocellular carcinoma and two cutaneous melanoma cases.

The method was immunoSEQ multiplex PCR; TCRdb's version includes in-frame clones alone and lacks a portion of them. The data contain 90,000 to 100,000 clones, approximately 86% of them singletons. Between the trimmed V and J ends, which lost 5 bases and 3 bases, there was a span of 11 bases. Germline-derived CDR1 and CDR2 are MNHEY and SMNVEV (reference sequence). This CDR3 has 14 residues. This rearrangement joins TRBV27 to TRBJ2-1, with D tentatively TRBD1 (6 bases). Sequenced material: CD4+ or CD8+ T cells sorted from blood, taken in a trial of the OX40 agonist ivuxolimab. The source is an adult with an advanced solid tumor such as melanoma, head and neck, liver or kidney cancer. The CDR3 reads CASSPRGIYNEQFF. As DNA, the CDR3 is TGTGCCAGCAGTCCCAGGGGAATCTACAATGAGCAGTTCTTC.